Sequencing of this TCR beta chain was carried out in a study of T cell changes during pregnancy in multiple sclerosis. This clone was recorded once. CDR3 length: 14 residues. Per germline, CDR1 GTSNPN and CDR2 SVGIG (reference sequence). Trimming shortened V by 4 bases and J by 2 bases, and 12 bases separated the two germline ends. Measured with immunoSEQ multiplex PCR; TCRdb has only the in-frame clones, and not every one. The sample lists tens of thousands of clones, 92% occurring once. The sample in question was CD4+ T cells from peripheral blood mononuclear cells, obtained after pregnancy. V is TRBV30 and J is TRBJ1-5; maybe TRBD1 (5 bases). The sequence derives from a female donor with multiple sclerosis, enrolled in a pregnancy study. CDR3 amino acids: CAWKGSGGNQPQHF. The CDR3 DNA reads as TGTGCCTGGAAGGGGTCGGGGGGCAATCAGCCCCAGCATTTT. The whole variable domain, remainder taken from reference TRBV30 and TRBJ1-5, is SQTIHQWPATLVQPVGSPLSLECTVEGTSNPNLYWYRQAAGRGLQLLFYSVGIGQISSEVPQNLSASRPQDRQFILSSKKLLLSDSGFYLCAWKGSGGNQPQHFGDGTRLSIL.